The rows below give T cell receptor beta chains drawn from one sample of a study of identical twins. TCRdb used MiXCR to reprocess the 5' RACE reads, holding one entry per CDR3 protein. Here the sample spans about 240,000 distinct CDR3 sequences, 8% to 11% being singletons. The sample comprised memory T cells sorted from blood. These receptors were collected from a man aged 50 to 60 in good health. CDR3s include the opening cysteine and the closing phenylalanine or tryptophan.

TRBV5-1,CASSPGQGRTQGGYTF
TRBV5-8,CASSPGQGFQETQYF
TRBV20-1,CSAIPGAYNEQFF
TRBV10-3,CAISEGQGEKLFF
TRBV6-5,CASSGQGETQYF
TRBV6-5,CASSYGTGNSGANVLTF
TRBV28,CASSGGGWNEQFF
TRBV7-9,CASSFGQGAREKLFF
TRBV20-1,CSARDRQASTDTQYF
TRBV2,CASSGVSDTQYF
TRBV19,CASSAGQTDTQYF
TRBV5-1,CASSLDSFLNSGELFF
TRBV5-1,CASSLDLGPYEQYF
TRBV12-3/TRBV12-4,CASQKRGGSDTQYF
TRBV18,CASSPNRGRHEQYF
TRBV7-2,CASSLAGTGGYEQYF
TRBV5-1,CASSSGGGNNEQFF
TRBV2,CASSGQGRTKTQYF
TRBV20-1,CSARATTTLVGAYGYTF
TRBV20-1,CSATRGGAEAFF
TRBV4-3,CASSQDIQYSSYEQYF
TRBV20-1,CSASRVGLAGGPRIF
TRBV20-1,CSARDLLGRSSYEQYF
TRBV18,CASSPKAGNTGELFF
TRBV4-1,CASSQDWSGTGGFGNQPQHF
TRBV20-1,CSASKLGENYEQYF
TRBV5-1,CASSFAGNTGYNEQFF
TRBV7-2,CASSLAFGGRETQYF
TRBV7-2,CASSLGWVGTGELFF
TRBV5-1,CASSLHSQSSYEQYF
TRBV12-3/TRBV12-4,CASSLDSLNTEAFF
TRBV10-3,CAIRSASGDTDTQYF
TRBV20-1,CSARGTSGTGTQYF
TRBV11-1,CASSPTGFSQYF
TRBV28,CASSLWPGPRGTNYGYTF
TRBV15,CATSRDRTPTYEQYF
TRBV11-2,CASSLLAGKEQYF
TRBV15,CATSRVGQGSGNTIYF
TRBV7-6,CASSFTVNTEAFF